The entry below describes one T cell receptor beta chain. The antigen is undetermined. TCRdb's table, derived via immunoSEQ multiplex PCR, lists solely in-frame clones and lacks some. The repertoire holds some 150,000 clones, with 88% as singletons. This specimen belongs to a study of T cell responses to AZD1222 COVID-19 vaccine. General study results and limits: At 160-218 and 743-854, vaccine-associated CD4 TCRs were dominant, and they spanned spike. Every sample of the repertoires postdated the peak T cell response. The sample set comprised mostly white British donors with more females, and clonal diversity was possibly underestimated. Spike-specific TCR breadth rose after two AZD1222 doses, and depth rose as well.

The clonotype comes from an adult in good health. Sequenced material: peripheral blood, taken on day 0 of MenACWY control vaccination.

The CDR3 DNA is TGTGCCAGCTCACAGACCGAAGATAATTCACCCCTCCACTTT. Encoded protein: CASSQTEDNSPLHF. This chain joins TRBV18 and TRBJ1-6; no firm D call. From germline, CDR1 is KGHSH and CDR2 LQKENI. V dropped 4 bases and J dropped 5 bases, with 9 bases sitting between them. The CDR3 loop spans 14 amino acids. The full variable domain, its missing parts supplied by reference TRBV18 and TRBJ1-6, is NAGVMQNPRHLVRRRGQEARLRCSPMKGHSHVYWYRQLPEEGLKFMVYLQKENIIDESGMPKERFSAEFPKEGPSILRIQQVVRGDSAAYFCASSQTEDNSPLHFGNGTRLTVT.